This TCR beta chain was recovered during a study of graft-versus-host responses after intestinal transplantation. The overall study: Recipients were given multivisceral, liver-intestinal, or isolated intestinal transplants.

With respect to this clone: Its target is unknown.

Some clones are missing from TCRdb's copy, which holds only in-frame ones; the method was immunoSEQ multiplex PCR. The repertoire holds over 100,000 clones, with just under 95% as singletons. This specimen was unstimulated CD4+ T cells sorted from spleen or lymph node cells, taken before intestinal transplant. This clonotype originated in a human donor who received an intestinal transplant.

The DNA of the CDR3 is TGTGCCTGGAGCCGTCAGGGGGCGCAGGAGCAGTACTTC. It is translated as CAWSRQGAQEQYF. The V call is TRBV30, the J call TRBJ2-7, with 8 bases that match TRBD1. The CDR3 length is 13 residues. Germline CDR1 reads GTSNPN; CDR2 reads SVGIG (reference sequence). After removal of 3 bases from V and 7 bases from J, the junction contained 8 bases not matched to a gene.